This T cell receptor (beta chain) was found in a study of vaccination and CD4 T cells after COVID-19. The treatment here: approximately nine-day PBMC culture with coronavirus spike peptide pools or control peptides (ViraFEST assay). Looked up from germline, CDR1 is SQVTM and CDR2 is ANQGSEA. Trimming cost V 4 bases and J 0 bases, with 10 bases left between them. The CDR3 consists of 14 residues. This clonotype came up a few times. Its antigen is as yet unknown. Sequenced with the Oncomine TCR Beta short-read assay was DNA taken from cultured CD4+ T cells. TCRdb recomputed calls from the PCR reads with MiXCR, one row per CDR3 protein. Of 8,000 to 10,000 distinct CDR3 sequences listed, about 31% are singletons.

The sequenced sample was cultured CD4+ T cells from blood. The TCR comes from a human donor with COVID-19. The gene calls are TRBV29-1 and TRBJ1-5; perhaps TRBD1 as D (5 bases). CDR3: CSVGGESSNQPQHF. In nucleotides, the CDR3 is TGCAGCGTTGGAGGGGAGAGTAGCAATCAGCCCCAGCATTTT.